This T cell receptor beta chain was observed in a study of neoadjuvant anti-PD-1 for oral cavity cancer. The CDR3 has 14 amino acids. Germline values: CDR1 SGHAT, CDR2 FQNNGV. V lost 5 bases and J 10 bases, leaving 20 bases between the germline ends. Produced via immunoSEQ multiplex PCR; TCRdb's table is partial and in-frame only. The data hold tens of thousands of clones, with 77% observed a single time. Study-level points and caveats: TCR analyses covered only three patients per response group.

Time point specified: after neoadjuvant nivolumab, at surgical resection. Of note for this clone: What it binds is unknown.

The rearrangement uses TRBV11-2 and TRBJ1-1, with a possible D match to TRBD1 (5 bases). The sequences come from PBMCs, collected after nivolumab (anti-PD-1) treatment. The TCR comes from a person between 40 and 85 years old with oral cavity squamous cell carcinoma. In DNA, the CDR3 is TGTGCCAGCAGCCAGTCGACGCAGGGTAATTTAGCTTTCTTT. Encoded protein: CASSQSTQGNLAFF.